Each of the 21 T cell receptor beta chains below was sequenced from the same sample in a study of T cells in tumors after PD-1 blockade. TCRdb keeps only in-frame clones here, not all; method: immunoSEQ multiplex PCR. The sample holds roughly 3,800 clones, roughly 64% seen once. Sequenced material: tumor tissue, taken after anti-PD-1 treatment. These receptors were taken from a human donor with cutaneous squamous cell carcinoma.

This chain connects TRBV10-3 to TRBJ1-3; TRBD1 might be the D (6 bases). The V end was cut by 4 bases, the J end by 2 bases, with 6 bases between. This CDR3 is built from 13 residues. Germline CDR1 and CDR2: ENHRY and SYGVKD. CDR3 nucleotides: TGTGCCATCAGTGGGGGGCCTGGAAACACCATATATTTT. It is translated as CAISGGPGNTIYF.

The table lists this clone with a few counts. V usage is TRBV7-2 and J usage is TRBJ2-7, with no clear D. CDR1 and CDR2 from the germline V gene are SGHTA and FQGNSA. V was clipped by 1 base and J by 3 bases, with 16 bases between them. This CDR3 has 16 residues. Here the CDR3 reads CASSLGPHKDGYEQYF. The CDR3 region has the DNA TGTGCCAGCAGCTTAGGGCCCCACAAAGATGGCTACGAGCAGTACTTC.

The chain combines TRBV28 with TRBJ1-6; D possibly corresponds to TRBD1 (5 bases). Germline CDR1 is MDHEN and CDR2 is SYDVKM. The CDR3 is 14 amino acids. V lost 3 bases and J lost 7, with 10 bases in between. Written as DNA, the CDR3 is TGTGCCAGCAGTTTCTACAGGCAAAATTCACCCCTCCACTTT. Its protein is CASSFYRQNSPLHF.

The rearrangement joins TRBV10-3 to TRBJ2-3; 8 bases align to TRBD1. Per the germline V gene, CDR1 is ENHRY and CDR2 is SYGVKD. This CDR3 region has 15 residues. Trimming at V came to 2 bases and at J to 6 bases, leaving 7 bases not matched to a gene. This chain's CDR3 is CAISEQRQGADTQYF. The DNA of the CDR3 is TGTGCCATCAGTGAGCAAAGGCAGGGGGCGGATACGCAGTATTTT.

The rearrangement joins TRBV27 to TRBJ2-7, with 12 positions matching TRBD1. Germline V gives CDR1 MNHEY, CDR2 SMNVEV (reference sequence). V shed 6 bases, J shed 6 bases, and the junction held 9 bases outside the gene matches. The CDR3 length is 15 residues. CDR3 coding DNA: TGTGCCAGCAGGAACCCGGGACAGGGGGCTGTCGAGCAGTACTTC. Residues: CASRNPGQGAVEQYF.

The V and J genes are TRBV4-1 and TRBJ2-2, with 9 bases that match TRBD1. Germline V lookup: CDR1 MGHRA, CDR2 YSYEKL. This CDR3 spans 16 amino acids. V shed 2 bases and J 7 bases; nucleotides not matched to a gene: 8. The CDR3 DNA is TGCGCCAGCAGCCAACAACAGGGGGCGCCTGGCGGGGAGCTGTTTTTT. Translated: CASSQQQGAPGGELFF.

V gene TRBV10-1 combines with J gene TRBJ2-3; 7 bases are a match to TRBD1. Trimming at V came to 3 bases and at J to 1 base, leaving 4 bases not matched to a gene. The CDR3 has 15 amino acids. Germline lookup yields CDR1 WNHNN and CDR2 SYGVQD (reference sequence). The CDR3 spells CASSDKGAGTDTQYF. CDR3 in DNA: TGCGCCAGCAGTGATAAGGGGGCCGGCACAGATACGCAGTATTTT.

The V and J genes are TRBV19 and TRBJ2-5; TRBD2 is a possible D gene (5 bases). CDR1 and CDR2 (germline): LNHDA, SQIVND (reference sequence). The V and J ends lost 8 bases and 0 bases respectively, with 10 bases between them. CDR3 length equals 13 residues. CDR3: CASRVGNQETQYF. CDR3 coding DNA: TGTGCCAGTCGAGTCGGGAACCAAGAGACCCAGTACTTC.

This rearrangement joins TRBV7-9 to TRBJ1-6, with D perhaps TRBD1 (6 bases). The CDR3 length is 18 residues. The V and J ends lost 6 bases and 0 bases respectively, with 18 bases between them. Germline CDR1 SEHNR, CDR2 FQNEAQ (reference sequence). This CDR3 is CASSFGRTADSYNSPLHF. The CDR3 DNA follows: TGTGCCAGCAGTTTTGGTCGGACAGCAGACTCCTATAATTCACCCCTCCACTTT.

The chain is built from TRBV7-9 and TRBJ2-4; 7 bases map to TRBD2. CDR3 size: 13 residues. The V gene's germline CDR1 is SEHNR and CDR2 FQNEAQ (reference sequence). V trimming: 4 bases; J trimming: 9 bases; junction bases outside the gene matches: 6. CDR3 sequence: CASSSSSSGIQYF. CDR3 nucleotide sequence: TGTGCCAGCAGCTCCTCCTCTAGCGGCATTCAGTACTTC.

V usage is TRBV27 and J usage is TRBJ2-1, with 9 bases fitting TRBD2. Trimming removed 3 bases from V and 8 bases from J; junction bases left unmatched: 5. Germline V gives CDR1 MNHEY, CDR2 SMNVEV (reference sequence). The CDR3 contains 14 residues. CDR3 sequence reads: CASSFSAGGHEQFF. For the CDR3, the DNA is TGTGCCAGCAGTTTCTCAGCGGGGGGCCATGAGCAGTTCTTC.

V usage is TRBV6-2 or TRBV6-3 and J usage is TRBJ1-1; TRBD1 is a possible D gene (5 bases). Between the trimmed V and J ends, which lost 4 bases and 1 base, there was a span of 13 bases. Germline assignment: CDR1 MNHEY and CDR2 SVGEGT. There are 15 residues in the CDR3. The CDR3 spells CASSSFGTANTEAFF. The CDR3 nucleotides are TGTGCCAGCAGTTCCTTCGGGACGGCGAACACTGAAGCTTTCTTT.

The chain employs TRBV27 and TRBJ2-3; 11 bases align to TRBD1. The CDR3 sequence is 16 residues long. V lost 6 bases, J lost 0 bases, and 5 bases stayed unmatched. Germline CDR1 MNHEY, CDR2 SMNVEV (reference sequence). The CDR3 sequence: CASRVGDRGSTDTQYF. The CDR3 DNA reads as TGTGCCAGCAGAGTAGGGGACAGGGGGAGCACAGATACGCAGTATTTT.

The V call is TRBV4-1, the J call TRBJ1-4; D is possibly TRBD1 (5 bases). The CDR3 contains 15 residues. Looked up from germline, CDR1 is MGHRA and CDR2 is YSYEKL. Trimming removed 2 bases at V and 5 bases at J, with 12 bases between. Here the CDR3 DNA reads TGCGCCAGCAGCCAAACAGGAGTCCTAAATGAAAAACTGTTTTTT. Translation gives CASSQTGVLNEKLFF.

This clone is hyperexpanded. The J gene is TRBJ2-1, the V gene TRBV5-5; D is possibly TRBD1 (6 bases). The length of the CDR3 is 12 residues. Per germline, CDR1 SGHKS and CDR2 YYEKEE (reference sequence). Trimming left V 3 bases short and J 7 bases short, with 8 bases between. The CDR3 DNA reads TGTGCCAGCAGCTGGACAGTAAATGAGCAGTTCTTC. It codes for CASSWTVNEQFF.

The CDR3 DNA reads as TGTGCCAGCAGTGAGGGGGCCAAAAACATTCAGTACTTC. Amino acids: CASSEGAKNIQYF. The chain is built from TRBV2 and TRBJ2-4; D remains ambiguous. The V gene lost 3 bases and the J gene lost 1 base, with 4 bases spanning the gap. Per the germline V gene, CDR1 is SNHLY and CDR2 is FYNNEI. The CDR3 loop spans 13 amino acids.

The chain has TRBV4-1 and TRBJ2-5; D is perhaps TRBD1 (5 bases). Trimming shortened V by 4 bases and J by 5 bases, and 11 bases separated the two germline ends. The CDR3 sequence is 13 residues long. Germline loops: CDR1 MGHRA, CDR2 YSYEKL. CDR3 DNA: TGCGCCAGCAGCCCCAGGGTTTGGGAGACCCAGTACTTC. Translation: CASSPRVWETQYF.

This clone has a handful of counts. The chain links TRBV6-5 to TRBJ2-7; weak D call: TRBD2 (6 bases). V dropped 2 bases and J dropped 2 bases, with 13 bases sitting between them. This CDR3 comprises 15 residues. Germline V gene sequence: CDR1 MNHEY, CDR2 SVGAGI. Here the CDR3 DNA reads TGTGCCAGCAGTTACCTAGGTGGGGGGACCTACGAGCAGTACTTC. This codes for CASSYLGGGTYEQYF.

This clone has only a few counts. The V and J genes are TRBV24-1 and TRBJ2-2, with D tentatively TRBD1 (6 bases). Germline CDR1 KGHDR, CDR2 SFDVKD. There are 13 residues in the CDR3. With 7 bases removed from V and 3 bases from J, the gap between germline ends came to 8 bases. CDR3 sequence reads: CATRDSYTGELFF. Here the CDR3 DNA reads TGTGCCACCAGGGACAGCTACACCGGGGAGCTGTTTTTT.

V is TRBV6-5 and J is TRBJ1-1, with a tentative D call TRBD1 (5 bases). Germline CDR1 MNHEY, CDR2 SVGAGI. This CDR3 is 14 amino acids long. V was shortened by 3 bases and J by 1 base, with 9 bases between the two germline ends. CDR3 bases: TGTGCCAGCAGTTATCGGGGGGAGAACACTGAAGCTTTCTTT. The encoded protein is CASSYRGENTEAFF.

J is TRBJ2-1 and V is TRBV7-2; D remains ambiguous. This CDR3 has 18 residues. Germline V lookup: CDR1 SGHTA, CDR2 FQGNSA. Trimming removed 5 bases at V and 4 bases at J, with 24 bases between. This CDR3 reads CASSPPPGPPPRYNEQFF. In DNA, the CDR3 is TGTGCCAGCAGCCCCCCCCCTGGACCACCCCCCCGTTACAATGAGCAGTTCTTC.